This T cell receptor beta chain derives from a study of blood T cell repertoires in COVID-19. For the study at large: The study drew acute and convalescent COVID-19 samples from the United States, Italy and Spain. In each case, the material was cDNA or gDNA derived from T cells, B-cell-depleted T cells, or PBMCs.

The CDR3 spans 12 residues. V was clipped by 4 bases and J by 4 bases, with 7 bases between them. Germline values: CDR1 SEHNR, CDR2 FQNEAQ (reference sequence). In the source study's methods: Reference gene primer amplification yielded estimated nucleated cell counts. Data came from immunoSEQ multiplex PCR; TCRdb stores just in-frame clones and leaves some out. V and J calls and clone size are as listed in that table; D and trimming were resolved from the DNA. The sample carries around 120,000 clones, over 75% recorded once. The chain joins TRBV7-9 to TRBJ1-2; D is perhaps TRBD1 (5 bases). This clonotype was sampled from an elderly man with acute or convalescent COVID-19. Sample: peripheral blood. Here the CDR3 reads CASSSDSYGYTF. CDR3 coding DNA: TGTGCCAGCAGCTCAGACAGCTATGGCTACACCTTC.